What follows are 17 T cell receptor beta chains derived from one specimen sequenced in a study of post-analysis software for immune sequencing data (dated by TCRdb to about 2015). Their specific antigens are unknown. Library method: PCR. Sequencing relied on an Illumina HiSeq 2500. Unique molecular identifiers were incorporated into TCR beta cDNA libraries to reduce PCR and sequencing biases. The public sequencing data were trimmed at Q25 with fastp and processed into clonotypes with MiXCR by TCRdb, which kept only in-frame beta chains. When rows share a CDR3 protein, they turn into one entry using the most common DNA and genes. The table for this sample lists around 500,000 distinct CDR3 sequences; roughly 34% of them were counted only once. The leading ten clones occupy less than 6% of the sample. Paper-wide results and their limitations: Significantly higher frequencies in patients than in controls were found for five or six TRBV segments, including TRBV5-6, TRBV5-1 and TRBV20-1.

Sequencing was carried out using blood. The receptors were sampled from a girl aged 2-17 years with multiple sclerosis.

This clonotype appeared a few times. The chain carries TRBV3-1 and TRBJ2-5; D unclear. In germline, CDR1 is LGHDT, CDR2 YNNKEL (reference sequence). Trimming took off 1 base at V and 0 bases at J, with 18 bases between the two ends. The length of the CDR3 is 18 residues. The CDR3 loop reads CASSQGTQWGSYQETQYF. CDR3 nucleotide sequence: TGTGCCAGCAGCCAAGGAACTCAATGGGGAAGCTACCAAGAGACCCAGTACTTC.

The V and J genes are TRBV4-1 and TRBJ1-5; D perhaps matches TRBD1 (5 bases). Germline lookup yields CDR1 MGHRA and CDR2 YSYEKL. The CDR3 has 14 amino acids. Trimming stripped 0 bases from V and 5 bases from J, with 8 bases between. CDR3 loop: CASSQELGDQPQHF. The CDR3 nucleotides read TGCGCCAGCAGCCAAGAACTAGGGGATCAGCCCCAGCATTTT.

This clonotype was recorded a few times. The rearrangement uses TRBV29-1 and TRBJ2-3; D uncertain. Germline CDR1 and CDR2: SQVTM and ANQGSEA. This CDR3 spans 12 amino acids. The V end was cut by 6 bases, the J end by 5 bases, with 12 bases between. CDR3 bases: TGCAGCGTCCTAACCACACAAGATACGCAGTATTTT. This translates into CSVLTTQDTQYF.

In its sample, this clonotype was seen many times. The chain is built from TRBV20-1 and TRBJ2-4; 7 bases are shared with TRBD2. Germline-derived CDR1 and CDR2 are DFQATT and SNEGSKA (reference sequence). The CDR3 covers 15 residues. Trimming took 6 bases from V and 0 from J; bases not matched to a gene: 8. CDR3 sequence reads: CSALTSALAKNIQYF. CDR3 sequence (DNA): TGCAGTGCCCTAACTAGCGCCCTAGCCAAAAACATTCAGTACTTC.

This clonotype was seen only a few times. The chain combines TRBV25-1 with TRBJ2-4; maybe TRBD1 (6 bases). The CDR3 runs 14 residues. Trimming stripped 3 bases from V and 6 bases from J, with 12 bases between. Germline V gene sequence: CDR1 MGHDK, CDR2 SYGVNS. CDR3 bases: TGTGCCAGCAGTGACCCCAGGGGCACAAACATTCAGTACTTC. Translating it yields CASSDPRGTNIQYF.

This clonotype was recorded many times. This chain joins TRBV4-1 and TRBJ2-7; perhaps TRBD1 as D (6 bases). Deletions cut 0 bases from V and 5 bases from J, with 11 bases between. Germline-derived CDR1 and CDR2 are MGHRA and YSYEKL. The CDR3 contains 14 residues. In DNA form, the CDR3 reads TGCGCCAGCAGCCAAGATACAGGGCGAGACGAGCAGTACTTC. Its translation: CASSQDTGRDEQYF.

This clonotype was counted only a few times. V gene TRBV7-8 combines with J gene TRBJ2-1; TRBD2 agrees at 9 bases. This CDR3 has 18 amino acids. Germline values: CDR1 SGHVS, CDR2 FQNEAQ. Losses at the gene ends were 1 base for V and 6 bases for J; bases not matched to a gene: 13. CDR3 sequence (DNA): TGTGCCAGCAGCTTAGGACTTACTCCGGGACTAGCCGGCAATGAGCAGTTCTTC. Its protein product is CASSLGLTPGLAGNEQFF.

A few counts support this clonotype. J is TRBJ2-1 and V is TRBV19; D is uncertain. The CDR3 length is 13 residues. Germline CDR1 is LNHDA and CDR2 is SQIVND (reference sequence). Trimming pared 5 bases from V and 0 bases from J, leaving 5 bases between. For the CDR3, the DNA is TGTGCCAGTAGTTCGAACTCCTACAATGAGCAGTTCTTC. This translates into CASSSNSYNEQFF.

Written as DNA, the CDR3 is TGTGCCAGCAGCATGACAGGGTTGAACACTGAAGCTTTCTTT. It specifies CASSMTGLNTEAFF. The rearrangement joins TRBV28 to TRBJ1-1; 7 bases line up with TRBD1. V shed 6 bases and J 0 bases; nucleotides not matched to a gene: 4. The CDR3 is 14 residues long. Germline loops: CDR1 MDHEN, CDR2 SYDVKM.

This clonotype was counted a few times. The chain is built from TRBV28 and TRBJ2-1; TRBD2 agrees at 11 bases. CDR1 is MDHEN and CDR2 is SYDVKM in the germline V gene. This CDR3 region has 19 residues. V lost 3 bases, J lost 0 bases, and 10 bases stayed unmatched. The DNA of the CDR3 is TGTGCCAGCAGTTTTCCTCTAGCGGGGGGCTCCAGCTCCTACAATGAGCAGTTCTTC. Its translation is CASSFPLAGGSSSYNEQFF.

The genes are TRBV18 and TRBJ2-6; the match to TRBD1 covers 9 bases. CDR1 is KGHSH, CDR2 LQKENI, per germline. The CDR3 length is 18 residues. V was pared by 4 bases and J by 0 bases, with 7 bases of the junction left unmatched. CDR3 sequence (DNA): TGTGCCAGCTCACTAGGACAGGGGAAAATCTCTGGGGCCAACGTCCTGACTTTC. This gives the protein CASSLGQGKISGANVLTF.

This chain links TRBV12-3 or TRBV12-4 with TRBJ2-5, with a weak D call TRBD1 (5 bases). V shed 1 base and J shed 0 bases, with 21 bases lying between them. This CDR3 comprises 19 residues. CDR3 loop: CASSLVQGVAYFYQETQYF. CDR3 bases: TGTGCCAGCAGTTTAGTCCAGGGTGTGGCATACTTCTACCAAGAGACCCAGTACTTC.

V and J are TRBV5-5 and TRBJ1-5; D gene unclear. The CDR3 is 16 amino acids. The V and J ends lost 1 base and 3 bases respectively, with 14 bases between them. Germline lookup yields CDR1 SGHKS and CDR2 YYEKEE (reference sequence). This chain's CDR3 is CASSLTEPLLNQPQHF. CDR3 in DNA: TGTGCCAGCAGCTTGACAGAACCCTTACTCAATCAGCCCCAGCATTTT.

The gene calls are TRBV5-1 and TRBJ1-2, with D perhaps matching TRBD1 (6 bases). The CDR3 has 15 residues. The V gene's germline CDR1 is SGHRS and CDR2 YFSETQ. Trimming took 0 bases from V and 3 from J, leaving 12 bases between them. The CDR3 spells CASSLAQGTHYGYTF. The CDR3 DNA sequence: TGCGCCAGCAGCTTGGCCCAGGGGACCCACTATGGCTACACCTTC.

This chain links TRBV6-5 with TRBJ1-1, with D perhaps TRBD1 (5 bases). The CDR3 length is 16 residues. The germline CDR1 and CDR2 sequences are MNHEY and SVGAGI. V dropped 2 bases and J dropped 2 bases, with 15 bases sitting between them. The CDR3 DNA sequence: TGTGCCAGCAGTTACAGCCCCGGGACGGTAAACACTGAAGCTTTCTTT. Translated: CASSYSPGTVNTEAFF.

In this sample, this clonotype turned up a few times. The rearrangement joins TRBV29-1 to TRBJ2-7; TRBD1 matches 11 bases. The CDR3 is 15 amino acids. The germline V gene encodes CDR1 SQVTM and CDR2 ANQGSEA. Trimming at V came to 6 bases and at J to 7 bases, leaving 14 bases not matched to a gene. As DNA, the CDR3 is TGCAGCGTAGCCCTGGACAGGGGGCTCCCTATGGAGCAGTACTTC. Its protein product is CSVALDRGLPMEQYF.

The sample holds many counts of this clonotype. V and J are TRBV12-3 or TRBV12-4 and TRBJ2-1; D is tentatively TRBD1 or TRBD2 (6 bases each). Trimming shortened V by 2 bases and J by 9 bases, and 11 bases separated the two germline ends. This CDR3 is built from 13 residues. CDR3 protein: CASSLMGGGEQFF. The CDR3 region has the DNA TGTGCCAGCAGTTTAATGGGGGGCGGTGAGCAGTTCTTC.